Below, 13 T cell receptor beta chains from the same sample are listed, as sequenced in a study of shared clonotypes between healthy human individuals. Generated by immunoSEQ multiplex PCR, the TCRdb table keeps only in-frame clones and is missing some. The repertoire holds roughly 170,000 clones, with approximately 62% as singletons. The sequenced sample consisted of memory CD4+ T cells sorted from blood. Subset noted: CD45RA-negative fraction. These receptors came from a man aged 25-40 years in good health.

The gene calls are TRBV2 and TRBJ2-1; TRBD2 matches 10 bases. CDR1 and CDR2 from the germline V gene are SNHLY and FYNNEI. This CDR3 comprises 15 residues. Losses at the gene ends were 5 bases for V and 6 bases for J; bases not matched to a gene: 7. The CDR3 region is CASSPRTSGTNEQFF. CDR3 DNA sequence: TGTGCCAGCAGTCCACGGACTAGCGGAACCAATGAGCAGTTCTTC.

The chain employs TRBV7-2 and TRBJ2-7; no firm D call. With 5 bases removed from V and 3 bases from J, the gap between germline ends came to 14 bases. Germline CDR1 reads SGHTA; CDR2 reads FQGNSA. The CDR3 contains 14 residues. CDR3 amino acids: CASSRAAANYEQYF. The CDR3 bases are TGTGCCAGCAGCCGGGCAGCCGCTAACTACGAGCAGTACTTC.

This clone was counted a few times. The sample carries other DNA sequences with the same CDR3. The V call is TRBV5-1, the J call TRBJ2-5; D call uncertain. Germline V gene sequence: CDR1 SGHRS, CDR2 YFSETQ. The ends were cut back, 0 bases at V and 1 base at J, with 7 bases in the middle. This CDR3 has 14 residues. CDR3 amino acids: CASSLGASQETQYF. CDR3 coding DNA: TGCGCCAGCAGCTTGGGAGCTAGCCAAGAGACCCAGTACTTC.

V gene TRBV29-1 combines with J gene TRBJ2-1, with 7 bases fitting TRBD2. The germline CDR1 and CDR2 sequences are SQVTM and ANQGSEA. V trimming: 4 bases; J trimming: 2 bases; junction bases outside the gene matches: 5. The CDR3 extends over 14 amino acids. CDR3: CSVGGGSTYNEQFF. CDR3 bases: TGCAGCGTTGGGGGGGGTAGTACCTACAATGAGCAGTTCTTC.

Here the CDR3 DNA reads TGTGCCAGCTCACCTGTGTCTGGCACCGGGGAGCTGTTTTTT. Its protein is CASSPVSGTGELFF. V usage is TRBV18 and J usage is TRBJ2-2; D gene ambiguous. Trimming shortened V by 3 bases and J by 4 bases, and 9 bases separated the two germline ends. CDR1 and CDR2 (germline): KGHSH, LQKENI. CDR3 length: 14 residues.

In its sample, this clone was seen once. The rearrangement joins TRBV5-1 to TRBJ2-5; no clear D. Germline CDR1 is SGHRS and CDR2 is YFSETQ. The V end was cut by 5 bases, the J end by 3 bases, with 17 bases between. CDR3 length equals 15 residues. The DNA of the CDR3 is TGCGCCAGCAGTGTCTCCGGTCCCCACAAAGAGACCCAGTACTTC. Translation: CASSVSGPHKETQYF.

CDR3 sequence (DNA): TGTGCCAGCAGTTCCCTCGGGGGAGGCACTGAAGCTTTCTTT. Translating gives CASSSLGGGTEAFF. This chain connects TRBV6-1 to TRBJ1-1, with TRBD1 as a possible D gene (5 bases). V was pared by 5 bases and J by 4 bases, with 14 bases between. The V gene's germline CDR1 is MNHNS and CDR2 SASEGT. The CDR3 has 14 residues.

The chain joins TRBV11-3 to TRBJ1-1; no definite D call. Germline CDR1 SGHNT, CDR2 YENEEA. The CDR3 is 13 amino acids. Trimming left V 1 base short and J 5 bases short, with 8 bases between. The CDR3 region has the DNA TGTGCCAGCAGCTTAGTTGGGGAAACTGAAGCTTTCTTT. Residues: CASSLVGETEAFF.

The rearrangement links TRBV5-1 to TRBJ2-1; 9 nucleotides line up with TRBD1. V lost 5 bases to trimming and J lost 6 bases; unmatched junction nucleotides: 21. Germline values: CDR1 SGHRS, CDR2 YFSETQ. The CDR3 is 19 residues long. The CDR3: CASRSLAAVGQGRGNEQFF. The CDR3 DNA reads TGCGCCAGCAGATCCTTAGCGGCCGTGGGACAGGGAAGGGGCAATGAGCAGTTCTTC.

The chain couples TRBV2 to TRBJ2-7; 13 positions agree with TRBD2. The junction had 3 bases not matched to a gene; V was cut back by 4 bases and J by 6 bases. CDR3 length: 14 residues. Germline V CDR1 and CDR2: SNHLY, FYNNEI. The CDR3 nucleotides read TGTGCCAGCAGTGGGACTAGCGGGAGAGGCGAGCAGTACTTC. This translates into CASSGTSGRGEQYF.

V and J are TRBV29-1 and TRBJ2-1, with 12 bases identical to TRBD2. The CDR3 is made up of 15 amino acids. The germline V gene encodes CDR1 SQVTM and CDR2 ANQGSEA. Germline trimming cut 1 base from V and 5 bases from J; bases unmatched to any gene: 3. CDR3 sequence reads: CSVEGLAGADNEQFF. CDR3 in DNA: TGCAGCGTTGAAGGACTAGCGGGAGCGGACAATGAGCAGTTCTTC.

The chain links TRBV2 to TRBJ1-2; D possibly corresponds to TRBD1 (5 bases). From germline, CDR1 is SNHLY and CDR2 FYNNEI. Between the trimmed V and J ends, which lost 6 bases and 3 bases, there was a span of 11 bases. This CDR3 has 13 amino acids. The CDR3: CASRVGEDYGYTF. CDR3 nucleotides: TGTGCCAGCAGGGTAGGGGAAGACTATGGCTACACCTTC.

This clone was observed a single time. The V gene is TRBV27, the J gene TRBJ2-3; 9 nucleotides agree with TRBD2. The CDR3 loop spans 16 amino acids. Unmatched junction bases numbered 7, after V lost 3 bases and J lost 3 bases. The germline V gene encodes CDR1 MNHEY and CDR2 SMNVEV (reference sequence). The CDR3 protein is CASSFTRLAVTDTQYF. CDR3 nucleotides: TGTGCCAGCAGTTTCACCCGACTAGCGGTTACAGATACGCAGTATTTT.